A selection of T cell receptor beta chains follows, all from one sample in a study of blood T cell repertoires in COVID-19. TCRdb's copy holds only in-frame clones and misses some; the assay was immunoSEQ multiplex PCR. The data hold around 70,000 clones, with around 90% observed a single time. Sequencing was done on a sample of peripheral blood. These receptors originate from a woman over 75 with active or convalescent COVID-19. Each CDR3 is given without its conserved first and last residue.

v_call: TRBV5-4; j_call: TRBJ2-7; cdr3_aa: ASKGSGGAEEQY
v_call: TRBV9; j_call: TRBJ1-1; cdr3_aa: ASSVERGELTEAF
v_call: TRBV18; j_call: TRBJ2-3; cdr3_aa: ASSPGLLADTQY
v_call: TRBV10-3; j_call: TRBJ1-3; cdr3_aa: AISDRGAGNTIY
v_call: TRBV9; j_call: TRBJ1-2; cdr3_aa: ASTGQEYGYT
v_call: TRBV4-3; j_call: TRBJ1-4; cdr3_aa: ASSQGTGITGKLF
v_call: TRBV7-2; j_call: TRBJ2-3; cdr3_aa: ASSFRPGLAADTQY
v_call: TRBV4-2; j_call: TRBJ2-3; cdr3_aa: ASSQVGGKYTDTQY
v_call: TRBV5-4; j_call: TRBJ1-3; cdr3_aa: ASSQQGGGNTIY
v_call: TRBV30; j_call: TRBJ1-2; cdr3_aa: AWSVSTGLGGYT
v_call: TRBV27; j_call: TRBJ1-6; cdr3_aa: ASSSGYGSPLH
v_call: TRBV5-5; j_call: TRBJ2-1; cdr3_aa: ASSLVTGRGSPNIGEQF
v_call: TRBV7-2; j_call: TRBJ1-3; cdr3_aa: ASSLGAPSGNTIY
v_call: TRBV3-1/TRBV3-2; j_call: TRBJ2-1; cdr3_aa: ASSQLRNEQF
v_call: TRBV7-2; j_call: TRBJ2-7; cdr3_aa: ASSLGAFDYEQY
v_call: TRBV19; j_call: TRBJ1-2; cdr3_aa: ASTETGGGGYT
v_call: TRBV20-1; j_call: TRBJ1-2; cdr3_aa: SASRVNYGYT
v_call: TRBV7-9; j_call: TRBJ1-2; cdr3_aa: ASSPGTDRYRYT
v_call: TRBV4-3; j_call: TRBJ2-2; cdr3_aa: ASSQDFPGLNTGELF
v_call: TRBV18; j_call: TRBJ1-1; cdr3_aa: ASSQYTNTEAF
v_call: TRBV30; j_call: TRBJ2-1; cdr3_aa: AWSRGGAYNEQF
v_call: TRBV28; j_call: TRBJ2-7; cdr3_aa: ASSPSTRPQGANEQY
v_call: TRBV28; j_call: TRBJ1-3; cdr3_aa: ASSTGGFGNTIY
v_call: TRBV6-2/TRBV6-3; j_call: TRBJ1-1; cdr3_aa: ASSYQENTEAF
v_call: TRBV4-3; j_call: TRBJ2-5; cdr3_aa: ASSDGLAGPRLQGETQY
v_call: TRBV7-6; j_call: TRBJ2-2; cdr3_aa: ASSFTSRGRDTGELF
v_call: TRBV19; j_call: TRBJ1-1; cdr3_aa: ASTRGGIAAF